Sequencing of this TCR beta chain was carried out in a study of early T cells in non-severe SARS-CoV-2 infection. Study-wide results and caveats: A preference for anti-spike CD8 responses marked VDJdb matching, which missed private and CD4 specificities.

This clonotype was observed at least ten times. Its antigen remains unidentified. TCRdb re-called the 5' RACE reads with MiXCR, one entry per CDR3 protein. The data contain tens of thousands of distinct CDR3 sequences, 8% to 10% of them singletons. V was pared by 6 bases and J by 5 bases, with 13 bases between. The germline CDR1 and CDR2 sequences are MNHEY and SVGAGI. The CDR3 is 13 residues long. The sequenced sample consisted of whole blood. This chain uses TRBV6-5 with TRBJ1-2; D may be TRBD1 (6 bases). This receptor was taken from an adult who was a healthcare worker with PCR-confirmed SARS-CoV-2 infection or an uninfected control (not recorded which). CDR3 sequence reads: CASSPPQGYGYTF. The CDR3 region has the DNA TGTGCCAGCAGCCCTCCTCAGGGGTATGGCTACACCTTC.